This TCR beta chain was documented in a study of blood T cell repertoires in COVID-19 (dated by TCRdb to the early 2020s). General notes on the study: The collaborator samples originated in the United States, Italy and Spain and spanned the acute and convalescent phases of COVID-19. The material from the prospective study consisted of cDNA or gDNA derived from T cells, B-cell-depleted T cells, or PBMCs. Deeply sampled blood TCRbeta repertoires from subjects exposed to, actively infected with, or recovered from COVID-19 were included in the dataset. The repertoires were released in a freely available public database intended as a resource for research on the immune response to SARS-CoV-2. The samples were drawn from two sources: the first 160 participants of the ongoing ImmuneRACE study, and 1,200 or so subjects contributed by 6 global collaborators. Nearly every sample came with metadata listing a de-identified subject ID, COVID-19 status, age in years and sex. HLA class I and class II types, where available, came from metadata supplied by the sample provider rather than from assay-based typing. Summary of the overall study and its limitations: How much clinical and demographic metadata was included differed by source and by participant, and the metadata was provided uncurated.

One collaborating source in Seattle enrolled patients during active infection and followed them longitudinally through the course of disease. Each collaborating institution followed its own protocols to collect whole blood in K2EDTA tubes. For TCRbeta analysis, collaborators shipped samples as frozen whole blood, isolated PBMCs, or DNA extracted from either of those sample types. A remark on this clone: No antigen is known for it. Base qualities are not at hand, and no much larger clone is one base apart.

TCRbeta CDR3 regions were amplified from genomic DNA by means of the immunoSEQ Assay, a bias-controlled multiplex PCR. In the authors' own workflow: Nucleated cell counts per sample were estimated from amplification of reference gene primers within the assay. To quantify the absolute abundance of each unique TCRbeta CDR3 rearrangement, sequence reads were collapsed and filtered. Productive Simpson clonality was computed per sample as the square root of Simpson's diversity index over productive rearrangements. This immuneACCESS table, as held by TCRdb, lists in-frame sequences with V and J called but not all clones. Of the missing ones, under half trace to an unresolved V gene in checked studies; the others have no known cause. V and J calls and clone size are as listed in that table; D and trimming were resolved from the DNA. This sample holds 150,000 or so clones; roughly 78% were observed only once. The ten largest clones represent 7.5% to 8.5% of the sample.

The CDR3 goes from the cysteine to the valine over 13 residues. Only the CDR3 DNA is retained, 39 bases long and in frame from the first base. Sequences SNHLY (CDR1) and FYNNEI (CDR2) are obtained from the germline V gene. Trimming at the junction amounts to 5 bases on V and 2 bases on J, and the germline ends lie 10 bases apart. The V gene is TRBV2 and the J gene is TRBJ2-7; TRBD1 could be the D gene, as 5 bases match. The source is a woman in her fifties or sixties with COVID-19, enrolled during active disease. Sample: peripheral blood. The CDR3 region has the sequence CASSRTRTYEQYV. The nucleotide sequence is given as TGTGCCAGCAGTCGGACAAGAACCTACGAGCAGTACGTC.